This is a list of T cell receptor beta chains from one sample in a study of shared clonotypes between healthy human individuals. Sequencing used immunoSEQ multiplex PCR; TCRdb keeps in-frame clones, though not all of them. The sample consists of 300,000 to 400,000 clones, around four fifths of them appearing once. Sequenced input: memory CD4+ T cells sorted from blood. The source of these receptors is a man younger than 40 in good health. CDR3s include the opening cysteine and the closing phenylalanine or tryptophan. Clone size is shown for a subset of rows, as once, few, many or a class of expanded clone.

J,V,size,CDR3
TRBJ1-5,TRBV19,-,CASSSRFTPQPQHF
TRBJ2-3,TRBV5-4,-,CASSSASTDTQYF
TRBJ1-2,TRBV27,-,CASSLGGYPYGYTF
TRBJ2-1,TRBV7-3,-,CASSLNRVGEQFF
TRBJ2-7,TRBV28,-,CASSPTSYEQYF
TRBJ2-7,TRBV28,-,CASSLMTGIKQYF
TRBJ2-5,TRBV6-5,-,CASSYAPERETQYF
TRBJ1-2,TRBV9,-,CASTAGIAGAYTF
TRBJ1-1,TRBV5-1,-,CASSFDRGREAFF
TRBJ2-7,TRBV2,-,CASMDPVYEQYF
TRBJ2-6,TRBV25-1,-,CASSRSRAGANVLTF
TRBJ2-3,TRBV7-9,-,CASSLAGAWGDTQYF
TRBJ2-7,TRBV2,-,CASSEVGQPYEQYF
TRBJ2-7,TRBV6-5,-,CASSTRTGGYEQYF
TRBJ2-3,TRBV6-1,few,CASSNRGGSTDTQYF
TRBJ2-3,TRBV6-6,-,CASRPGSTDTQYF
TRBJ2-3,TRBV7-3,-,CASSLRPRSRLASGSGRGTDTQYF
TRBJ2-7,TRBV6-5,-,CASSYGLAGNEQYF
TRBJ2-7,TRBV7-2,-,CASSPSLGGASF
TRBJ1-5,TRBV19,-,CASLSGGSNQPQHF
TRBJ2-1,TRBV11-3,-,CASSLRGEQFF
TRBJ1-2,TRBV11-2,-,CASSAGQSYYGYTF
TRBJ2-1,TRBV28,-,CASSRRTGWGVANEQFF
TRBJ2-7,TRBV5-4,-,CASSGDRGREQYF
TRBJ1-1,TRBV7-6,-,CASSQGAGDTEAFF
TRBJ2-5,TRBV5-1,few,CASSFSGIQTQYF
TRBJ2-7,TRBV18,-,CASSLTGTGIYEQYF
TRBJ2-1,TRBV6-1,-,CASSEVASSHEQFF
TRBJ2-3,TRBV4-2,-,CASSQETGEGTQYF
TRBJ2-3,TRBV2,-,CASSAAGTTTDTQYF
TRBJ2-7,TRBV10-1,-,CASSPSGSPTYEQYF
TRBJ2-3,TRBV5-1,few,CASSLFVTDTQYF
TRBJ1-2,TRBV10-2,-,CASTVVTAAENYGYTF
TRBJ2-5,TRBV5-1,-,CASSLGQGVETQYF
TRBJ2-7,TRBV2,-,CASSAGSLYEQYF
TRBJ2-6,TRBV5-1,-,CASSPNTGSGANVLTF
TRBJ2-5,TRBV9,-,CASSGGIDGFQETQYF
TRBJ2-3,TRBV5-1,once,CASSLGSSGVPSTDTQYF
TRBJ1-3,TRBV19,-,CASSTQGFSGNTIYF
TRBJ2-3,TRBV2,many,CASSATSGSGDTQYF
TRBJ2-3,TRBV7-9,-,CASRAGGPDTQYF
TRBJ1-6,TRBV2,-,CASSPQGFNNSPLHF
TRBJ2-5,TRBV5-1,-,CASSSGPPEETQYF
TRBJ1-5,TRBV18,-,CASSPGRNNQPQHF
TRBJ1-2,TRBV27,-,CASSFGGYGYTF
TRBJ2-7,TRBV14,-,CASSLGGTWVEQYF
TRBJ2-1,TRBV19,-,CASSASLHSYNEQFF
TRBJ2-1,TRBV9,-,CASSVELAGGNEQFF
TRBJ1-3,TRBV10-1,once,CASAGTGTAGNTIYF
TRBJ2-7,TRBV2,-,CASKGLDEQYF
TRBJ2-1,TRBV6-6,once,CASSVLPGATLQGQFF
TRBJ2-3,TRBV7-8,-,CASSLSAAQDTQYF
TRBJ2-3,TRBV29-1,-,CSVEGVAGGTDTQYF
TRBJ1-6,TRBV30,-,CAWSVNDSPLHF
TRBJ2-1,TRBV19,once,CASSLSSYNEQFF